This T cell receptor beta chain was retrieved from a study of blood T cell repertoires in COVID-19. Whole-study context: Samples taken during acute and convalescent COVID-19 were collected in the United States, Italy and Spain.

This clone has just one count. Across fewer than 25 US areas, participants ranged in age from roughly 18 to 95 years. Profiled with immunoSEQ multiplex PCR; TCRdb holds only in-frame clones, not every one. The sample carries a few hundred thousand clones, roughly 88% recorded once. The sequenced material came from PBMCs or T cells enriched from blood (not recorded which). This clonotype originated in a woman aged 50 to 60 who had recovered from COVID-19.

The CDR3 DNA is TGTGCCAGCTCACCAAGGGGACAGGGGGACACTGAAGCTTTCTTT. This translates into CASSPRGQGDTEAFF. This chain uses TRBV18 with TRBJ1-1; 11 bases agree with TRBD1. The CDR3 is 15 residues long. Germline trimming cut 2 bases from V and 3 bases from J; bases unmatched to any gene: 2. Germline V gene sequence: CDR1 KGHSH, CDR2 LQKENI. Combining the CDR3 with reference TRBV18 and TRBJ1-1 gives the whole variable domain NAGVMQNPRHLVRRRGQEARLRCSPMKGHSHVYWYRQLPEEGLKFMVYLQKENIIDESGMPKERFSAEFPKEGPSILRIQQVVRGDSAAYFCASSPRGQGDTEAFFGQGTRLTVV.